One and the same sample provided the 26 T cell receptor beta chains below, sequenced in a study of beta chain features in type 1 diabetes. No antigens are known for them. Study results and limitations: Type 1 diabetes patients showed a moderate but significant shortening of TCRB CDR3s in all four CD4+ subsets.

All of the isolated RNA was reverse transcribed, so expressed TCRB transcripts were sequenced. Assay: immunoSEQ multiplex PCR; the TCRdb copy retains only in-frame clones and omits some. The sample records some 640,000 clones, around an eighth being singletons. Input material: naive CD4+ T cells from blood. The receptors were sampled from a man younger than 35 with type 1 diabetes.

The chain recombines TRBV5-8 with TRBJ2-1; D gene uncertain. V was cut by 2 bases and J by 7 bases, with 4 bases left in between. Looked up from germline, CDR1 is SGHTS and CDR2 is YDEGEE. The CDR3 runs to 11 residues. CDR3 DNA sequence: TGTGCCAGCAGCTTCGGGAATGAGCAGTTCTTC. Residues: CASSFGNEQFF.

The chain carries TRBV12-2 and TRBJ2-4; the listed D gene, TRBD1, was not tested against the DNA. TRBV12-2 counts as a pseudogene. This CDR3 has 14 amino acids. As DNA, the CDR3 is TGTGCAAGTCGCCTCCAGACAGGCAAAAACATTCAGTACTTC. Amino acids: CASRLQTGKNIQYF.

The chain is built from TRBV28 and TRBJ1-3; no definite D call. Looked up from germline, CDR1 is MDHEN and CDR2 is SYDVKM. The CDR3 has 15 residues. The V and J ends lost 3 bases and 0 bases respectively, with 9 bases between them. CDR3 protein: CASSLFSGSGNTIYF. The DNA for the CDR3 is TGTGCCAGCAGTTTGTTCTCCGGCTCTGGAAACACCATATATTTT.

The chain recombines TRBV6-1 with TRBJ1-4; D might be TRBD1 (6 bases). The CDR3 loop spans 15 amino acids. The germline CDR1 and CDR2 sequences are MNHNS and SASEGT. With 8 bases removed from V and 0 bases from J, the gap between germline ends came to 13 bases. CDR3 in DNA: TGTGCCAGCGTTAGGGGGGTGGCAACTAATGAAAAACTGTTTTTT. It yields the protein CASVRGVATNEKLFF.

This clone was detected only a few times. The chain has TRBV2 and TRBJ2-7; D unclear. The CDR3 has 12 residues. CDR1 SNHLY and CDR2 FYNNEI come from the germline V gene. Trimming left V 5 bases short and J 2 bases short, with 7 bases between. The CDR3 DNA reads TGTGCCAGCAGTCACAGCCCCTACGAGCAGTACTTC. This gives the protein CASSHSPYEQYF.

The chain uses TRBV21-1 and TRBJ2-2; the table's D call, TRBD2, has no DNA check behind it. TRBV21-1 is labeled a pseudogene. The CDR3 sequence is 16 residues long. The CDR3 sequence: CASTLLSESGTGELFF. CDR3 nucleotides: TGTGCCAGCACCCTCCTTAGTGAATCGGGCACCGGGGAGCTGTTTTTT.

The chain joins TRBV7-2 to TRBJ2-6; D uncertain. V gave up 3 bases and J gave up 2 bases, with 5 bases separating them. CDR3 length: 14 amino acids. CDR1 SGHTA and CDR2 FQGNSA come from the germline V gene. DNA of the CDR3: TGTGCCAGCAGCTTCGCCCCTGGGGCCAACGTCCTGACTTTC. Its protein is CASSFAPGANVLTF. The whole variable domain, remainder taken from reference TRBV7-2 and TRBJ2-6, is GAGVSQSPSNKVTEKGKDVELRCDPISGHTALYWYRQSLGQGLEFLIYFQGNSAPDKSGLPSDRFSAERTGGSVSTLTIQRTQQEDSAVYLCASSFAPGANVLTFGAGSRLTVL.

The chain links TRBV7-2 to TRBJ1-2; no definite D call. The V end was cut by 1 base, the J end by 6 bases, with 15 bases between. Germline loops: CDR1 SGHTA, CDR2 FQGNSA. CDR3 length equals 15 residues. CDR3 sequence reads: CASSLDRASINGYTF. The CDR3 DNA sequence: TGTGCCAGCAGCTTAGACAGAGCTAGTATCAATGGCTACACCTTC.

The gene calls are TRBV4-1 and TRBJ1-1; weak D call: TRBD1 (5 bases). Between the trimmed V and J ends, which lost 3 bases and 8 bases, there was a span of 16 bases. Germline V gene data show CDR1 as MGHRA and CDR2 as YSYEKL. The CDR3 covers 14 residues. CDR3 bases: TGCGCCAGCAGCCATCTCCCTAAGGGGCCCGAAGCTTTCTTT. This translates into CASSHLPKGPEAFF.

V is TRBV25-1 and J is TRBJ1-4, with 7 bases aligning to TRBD1. CDR3 size: 13 residues. Germline assignment: CDR1 MGHDK and CDR2 SYGVNS. Trimming at V came to 4 bases and at J to 8 bases, leaving 4 bases not matched to a gene. The CDR3 DNA follows: TGTGCCAGCAGTGCGACAGGGAGGGAAAAACTGTTTTTT. Translated: CASSATGREKLFF.

This clone was counted only a few times. The V call is TRBV30, the J call TRBJ2-1; D unresolved. This CDR3 spans 11 amino acids. The germline V gene encodes CDR1 GTSNPN and CDR2 SVGIG (reference sequence). Trimming left V 5 bases short and J 4 bases short, with 6 bases between. Here the CDR3 reads CAWAEYNEQFF. DNA for the CDR3: TGTGCCTGGGCGGAATACAATGAGCAGTTCTTC.

This clone has just a few counts. The V gene is TRBV28, the J gene TRBJ2-3; D not resolved. The CDR3 is made up of 13 amino acids. V lost 5 bases and J lost 3, with 9 bases in between. The V gene's germline CDR1 is MDHEN and CDR2 SYDVKM. CDR3 DNA: TGTGCCAGCAGTCCCCCCGGGACAGATACGCAGTATTTT. It codes for CASSPPGTDTQYF.

This chain connects TRBV11-3 to TRBJ2-3, with D hard to call. The CDR3 covers 12 residues. Trimming took 5 bases from V and 3 from J, leaving 6 bases between them. CDR1 and CDR2 from the germline V gene are SGHNT and YENEEA. CDR3 sequence reads: CASSGRTDTQYF. The CDR3 DNA follows: TGTGCCAGCAGCGGACGAACAGATACGCAGTATTTT. Based on the CDR3 plus reference TRBV11-3 and TRBJ2-3, the full variable domain is EAGVVQSPRYKIIEKKQPVAFWCNPISGHNTLYWYLQNLGQGPELLIRYENEEAVDDSQLPKDRFSAERLKGVDSTLKIQPAELGDSAVYLCASSGRTDTQYFGPGTRLTVL.

This clone was observed a handful of times. A read error may produce the germline difference seen at one junction end. This rearrangement joins TRBV14 to TRBJ2-7; 11 nucleotides agree with TRBD1. Germline CDR1 reads SGHDN; CDR2 reads FVKESK. This CDR3 spans 12 amino acids. In DNA form, the CDR3 reads TGTGCCAGCAGCCGCGGACAGGGGGCGCGGGACTTC. As protein: CASSRGQGARDF.

The rearrangement joins TRBV6-5 to TRBJ1-2; possibly TRBD1 for D (6 bases). V dropped 4 bases and J dropped 2 bases, with 11 bases sitting between them. Germline V gene lookup returns CDR1 MNHEY and CDR2 SVGAGI. The CDR3 spans 14 residues. CDR3 loop: CASSSLGTNYGYTF. Written as DNA, the CDR3 is TGTGCCAGCAGTTCCCTAGGGACAAACTATGGCTACACCTTC.

This clone was seen only a few times. The gene calls are TRBV19 and TRBJ2-3, with D uncertain. V was shortened by 9 bases and J by 7 bases, with 11 bases between the two germline ends. There are 11 residues in the CDR3. Per the germline V gene, CDR1 is LNHDA and CDR2 is SQIVND (reference sequence). The CDR3 region is CASPDRYTQYF. CDR3 DNA: TGTGCCAGCCCCGACCGGTATACGCAGTATTTT.

This clone has a handful of counts. This sequence joins TRBV30 and TRBJ2-6; D tentatively fits TRBD1 or TRBD2 (6 bases each). The ends were cut back, 3 bases at V and 0 bases at J, with 12 bases in the middle. Germline loops: CDR1 GTSNPN, CDR2 SVGIG (reference sequence). The CDR3 totals 16 residues. CDR3 bases: TGTGCCTGGAGGGGGGGCCGGATCTCTGGGGCCAACGTCCTGACTTTC. Translation gives CAWRGGRISGANVLTF.

V and J are TRBV27 and TRBJ2-1, with 10 bases identical to TRBD2. Germline assignment: CDR1 MNHEY and CDR2 SMNVEV (reference sequence). The CDR3 spans 16 residues. The trim removed 3 bases at V and 3 bases at J, leaving 5 bases unmatched. DNA of the CDR3: TGTGCCAGCAGTTTCGTAGCGGGAGGTCTCTACAATGAGCAGTTCTTC. Amino acid sequence: CASSFVAGGLYNEQFF.

There are a few counts of this clone. The rearrangement links TRBV18 to TRBJ2-6, with D possibly TRBD2 on 6 matching bases. Trimming stripped 2 bases from V and 2 bases from J, with 13 bases between. Germline CDR1 is KGHSH and CDR2 is LQKENI. This CDR3 region has 17 residues. In DNA, the CDR3 is TGTGCCAGCTCACCATTCCAGGAGGGCACTGGGGCCAACGTCCTGACTTTC. Translating gives CASSPFQEGTGANVLTF.

This clone was observed a few times. The DNA for the CDR3 is TGTGCCCCCCGGGGAGATACGCAGTATTTT. Translating gives CAPRGDTQYF. The gene calls are TRBV6-1 and TRBJ2-3, with D perhaps TRBD2 (5 bases). V gave up 11 bases and J gave up 5 bases, with 8 bases separating them. This CDR3 has 10 amino acids. Germline CDR1 reads MNHNS; CDR2 reads SASEGT.

This clone was picked up a small number of times. The chain has TRBV9 and TRBJ2-1; 8 bases align to TRBD2. Trimming took 4 bases from V and 0 from J; bases not matched to a gene: 6. Germline CDR1 SGDLS, CDR2 YYNGEE. The CDR3 consists of 16 residues. CDR3 coding DNA: TGTGCCAGCAGCACAGGACTAGCAACCTCCTACAATGAGCAGTTCTTC. It yields the protein CASSTGLATSYNEQFF. Based on the CDR3 plus reference TRBV9 and TRBJ2-1, the full variable domain is DSGVTQTPKHLITATGQRVTLRCSPRSGDLSVYWYQQSLDQGLQFLIQYYNGEERAKGNILERFSAQQFPDLHSELNLSSLELGDSALYFCASSTGLATSYNEQFFGPGTRLTVL.

This chain links TRBV4-3 with TRBJ2-1, with D unresolved. The CDR3 length is 13 residues. V lost 0 bases and J lost 7, with 7 bases in between. Germline CDR1 reads LGHNA; CDR2 reads YSLEER. The CDR3 region has the DNA TGCGCCAGCAGCCAAGAGGTGGGGAATGAGCAGTTCTTC. Translated: CASSQEVGNEQFF.

Notes on this clone: The junction and the germline gene differ at one end; a read error may be behind it. This chain links TRBV18 with TRBJ1-4; 7 bases are a match to TRBD1. Germline-derived CDR1 and CDR2 are KGHSH and LQKENI. The CDR3 loop spans 14 amino acids. The CDR3 DNA sequence: TGTGCCAGCTCAGCGGACAGGTCTAAGGAAAAACTGTTTTTT. Its protein product is CASSADRSKEKLFF.

The chain joins TRBV4-1 to TRBJ2-1, with no clear D. Trimming took off 0 bases at V and 0 bases at J, with 9 bases between the two ends. Germline CDR1 is MGHRA and CDR2 is YSYEKL. The CDR3 is 16 residues long. CDR3 coding DNA: TGCGCCAGCAGCCAAGATCCAGCGAGCTCCTACAATGAGCAGTTCTTC. Protein: CASSQDPASSYNEQFF.

The chain recombines TRBV6-5 with TRBJ2-7; D not certain. The V gene's germline CDR1 is MNHEY and CDR2 SVGAGI. The length of the CDR3 is 14 residues. V gave up 0 bases and J gave up 3 bases, with 9 bases separating them. The CDR3: CASSYSSSLYEQYF. CDR3 DNA sequence: TGTGCCAGCAGTTACTCCAGCAGTCTCTACGAGCAGTACTTC.

Written as DNA, the CDR3 is TGTGCCATCAGATCCTCGCGGGGAAAAACAGATACGCAGTATTTT. Residues: CAIRSSRGKTDTQYF. V gene TRBV10-3 combines with J gene TRBJ2-3; D is perhaps TRBD2 (6 bases). Trimming removed 6 bases from V and 3 bases from J, with 16 bases in between. CDR1 ENHRY and CDR2 SYGVKD come from the germline V gene. This CDR3 is built from 15 residues.